The 20 T cell receptor beta chains below come from one sample, sequenced in a study of T cells after yellow fever vaccination. TCRdb re-derived calls from the 5' RACE reads in MiXCR, one entry per CDR3 protein. The table has 300,000 to 400,000 distinct CDR3 sequences, around 6.4% seen once. The starting material was PBMCs, obtained 5 days after the yellow fever booster vaccination. These receptors were collected from a man aged 30 to 45 who received the YFV17D yellow fever vaccine.

This clonotype was counted only a few times. V is TRBV5-1 and J is TRBJ2-1; TRBD2 might be the D (5 bases). The CDR3 extends over 16 amino acids. Trimming took 4 bases from V and 1 from J, leaving 15 bases between them. Germline V gene lookup returns CDR1 SGHRS and CDR2 YFSETQ. Here the CDR3 reads CASSVTPGISYNEQFF. CDR3 nucleotide sequence: TGCGCCAGCAGCGTAACACCCGGGATTTCCTACAATGAGCAGTTCTTC.

This clonotype was observed a few times. The chain has TRBV20-1 and TRBJ2-1; TRBD1 aligns across 7 bases. The CDR3 runs 13 residues. Germline-derived CDR1 and CDR2 are DFQATT and SNEGSKA (reference sequence). V dropped 5 bases and J dropped 3; count of bases not matched to a gene: 4. The CDR3 region has the DNA TGCAGTGCTGAACGGGACAGCTACAATGAGCAGTTCTTC. Its translation is CSAERDSYNEQFF.

This clonotype has a handful of counts. The chain uses TRBV29-1 and TRBJ2-5; 8 bases match TRBD1. V was pared by 3 bases and J by 5 bases, with 5 bases of the junction left unmatched. This CDR3 region has 13 residues. Germline V gene data show CDR1 as SQVTM and CDR2 as ANQGSEA. This CDR3 reads CSVEHRGYETQYF. As DNA, the CDR3 is TGCAGCGTTGAGCACAGGGGGTACGAGACCCAGTACTTC.

DNA for the CDR3: TGTGCCAGCTCACCCAGTATTAGTACTGAAGCTTTCTTT. Translation gives CASSPSISTEAFF. The gene calls are TRBV18 and TRBJ1-1, with D hard to call. V was cut by 3 bases and J by 5 bases, with 10 bases left in between. The CDR3 consists of 13 residues. Germline lookup yields CDR1 KGHSH and CDR2 LQKENI.

This clonotype was counted a few times. V usage is TRBV5-1 and J usage is TRBJ1-3; D call uncertain. Looked up from germline, CDR1 is SGHRS and CDR2 is YFSETQ. The CDR3 is 16 amino acids. Between the trimmed V and J ends, which lost 0 bases and 0 bases, there was a span of 10 bases. The CDR3 DNA reads as TGCGCCAGCAGCTTGGGTCTGGCAGACTCTGGAAACACCATATATTTT. This gives the protein CASSLGLADSGNTIYF.

This clonotype was detected a few times. The V and J genes are TRBV20-1 and TRBJ1-5; D gene ambiguous. This CDR3 comprises 14 residues. With 3 bases removed from V and 0 bases from J, the gap between germline ends came to 9 bases. CDR1 DFQATT and CDR2 SNEGSKA come from the germline V gene (reference sequence). The CDR3 bases are TGCAGTGCTAGTAGGTCCCTTAGCAATCAGCCCCAGCATTTT. Translated, it gives CSASRSLSNQPQHF.

In this sample, this clonotype turned up many times. The chain employs TRBV29-1 and TRBJ2-3, with TRBD1 identical over 8 bases. The CDR3 runs to 12 residues. J lost 8 bases, V lost 4 bases, and 5 bases had no gene match. Germline V gene lookup returns CDR1 SQVTM and CDR2 ANQGSEA. The CDR3 here is CSVATQGGTQYF. As DNA, the CDR3 is TGCAGCGTTGCAACACAGGGGGGTACGCAGTATTTT.

This clonotype was counted at least ten times. This sequence joins TRBV5-6 and TRBJ2-3; TRBD2 matches at 8 bases. This CDR3 is built from 12 residues. With 4 bases clipped from V and 14 bases from J, the junction kept 9 bases outside the gene matches. The V gene's germline CDR1 is SGHDT and CDR2 YYEEEE. The CDR3 nucleotides read TGTGCCAGCAGCCTGCCTCCGGGAGGGACGTATTTT. It specifies CASSLPPGGTYF.

This clonotype appeared a few times. The J gene is TRBJ2-6, the V gene TRBV15; D gene unclear. The CDR3 spans 17 residues. V shed 5 bases and J shed 0 bases, with 14 bases lying between them. Germline loops: CDR1 LNHNV, CDR2 YYDKDF (reference sequence). The chain's CDR3 is CATSEDRADSGANVLTF. The CDR3 DNA sequence: TGTGCCACCAGCGAAGACCGGGCCGACTCTGGGGCCAACGTCCTGACTTTC.

The sample holds a few counts of this clonotype. V and J are TRBV3-1 and TRBJ1-1, with unresolved D. The CDR3 totals 14 residues. Trimming removed 1 base from V and 5 bases from J, with 11 bases in between. Germline CDR1 LGHDT, CDR2 YNNKEL (reference sequence). This CDR3 reads CASSQGATVTEAFF. The CDR3 bases are TGTGCCAGCAGCCAAGGGGCAACGGTAACTGAAGCTTTCTTT.

Many counts were recorded for this clonotype. The gene calls are TRBV9 and TRBJ2-5; 7 nucleotides match TRBD2. The CDR3 sequence is 15 residues long. Germline V CDR1 and CDR2: SGDLS, YYNGEE. V trimming: 0 bases; J trimming: 7 bases; junction bases outside the gene matches: 9. The DNA for the CDR3 is TGTGCCAGCAGCGTAGCAGCGGGAAGCACCACGACCCAGTACTTC. This gives the protein CASSVAAGSTTTQYF.

This clonotype was detected many times. The chain has TRBV12-3 or TRBV12-4 and TRBJ2-7; D perhaps matches TRBD1 (6 bases). CDR3 length: 17 residues. Trimming stripped 6 bases from V and 3 bases from J, with 24 bases between. The CDR3 loop reads CASRPSWGLGVGYEQYF. DNA for the CDR3: TGTGCCAGCAGACCCTCTTGGGGGCTAGGGGTCGGCTACGAGCAGTACTTC.

This clonotype was observed many times. The rearrangement links TRBV6-2 or TRBV6-3 to TRBJ1-5; D unresolved. Per the germline V gene, CDR1 is MNHEY and CDR2 is SVGEGT. Trimming pared 8 bases from V and 0 bases from J, leaving 8 bases between. This CDR3 comprises 13 residues. The CDR3 nucleotides are TGTGCCAGCCATTTATATAGCAATCAGCCCCAGCATTTT. Translated: CASHLYSNQPQHF.

The chain recombines TRBV20-1 with TRBJ2-5; 16 nucleotides agree with TRBD2. With V trimmed by 8 bases and J by 5 bases, 8 bases remained unmatched. The germline V gene has CDR1 DFQATT and CDR2 SNEGSKA (reference sequence). The CDR3 spans 15 residues. The CDR3 DNA reads TGCAGTCCGGGACTAGCGGGAGGGAAGGGGGAGACCCAGTACTTC. The encoded protein is CSPGLAGGKGETQYF.

The chain employs TRBV11-3 and TRBJ2-2, with 12 bases that match TRBD2. Trimming took 5 bases from V and 4 from J; bases not matched to a gene: 2. The germline V gene encodes CDR1 SGHNT and CDR2 YENEEA. This CDR3 is built from 15 residues. The CDR3 nucleotides read TGTGCCAGCAGCAGACTAGCGGGAGCCACCGGGGAGCTGTTTTTT. Translation gives CASSRLAGATGELFF.

The chain employs TRBV6-1 and TRBJ2-1, with TRBD1 matching over 9 bases. Looked up from germline, CDR1 is MNHNS and CDR2 is SASEGT. The ends lost 7 bases at V and 6 bases at J; junction bases unmatched: 13. This CDR3 is built from 16 residues. The CDR3 is CASNQHYRGLGNEQFF. The CDR3 DNA reads as TGTGCCAGCAACCAACATTACAGGGGGCTAGGCAATGAGCAGTTCTTC.

The chain couples TRBV20-1 to TRBJ2-7; 8 nucleotides agree with TRBD1. The CDR3 spans 12 residues. The junction had 10 bases not matched to a gene; V was cut back by 5 bases and J by 10 bases. CDR1 and CDR2 from the germline V gene are DFQATT and SNEGSKA (reference sequence). Written as DNA, the CDR3 is TGCAGTGCTGGGCGACAGGGGAAGTACCAGTACTTC. Amino acids: CSAGRQGKYQYF.

This sequence joins TRBV4-2 and TRBJ2-7; a weak D match, TRBD1 (6 bases). The CDR3 spans 13 residues. Germline loops: CDR1 LGHNA, CDR2 YNFKEQ. Trimming cost V 5 bases and J 4 bases, with 12 bases left between them. CDR3 coding DNA: TGTGCCAGCAGCTCCCGACAGGAGTACGAGCAGTACTTC. Translation gives CASSSRQEYEQYF.

This clonotype was observed many times. The V and J genes are TRBV15 and TRBJ1-2, with 8 positions matching TRBD1. CDR3 length: 15 residues. V trimming: 1 base; J trimming: 5 bases; junction bases outside the gene matches: 6. Germline V gene data show CDR1 as LNHNV and CDR2 as YYDKDF (reference sequence). The CDR3 sequence: CATSRAGQGGYGYTF. The CDR3 nucleotides read TGTGCCACCAGCAGAGCAGGACAGGGAGGTTATGGCTACACCTTC.

Note on this clonotype: Possible read error: a much larger clone is one base away. The rearrangement links TRBV4-2 to TRBJ1-2; no reliable D call. This CDR3 contains 13 residues. Germline values: CDR1 LGHNA, CDR2 YNFKEQ. CDR3 nucleotides: TGTGCCAGCGGCCCGACCGGGAACTCTGGCTACACCTTC. Protein product: CASGPTGNSGYTF.